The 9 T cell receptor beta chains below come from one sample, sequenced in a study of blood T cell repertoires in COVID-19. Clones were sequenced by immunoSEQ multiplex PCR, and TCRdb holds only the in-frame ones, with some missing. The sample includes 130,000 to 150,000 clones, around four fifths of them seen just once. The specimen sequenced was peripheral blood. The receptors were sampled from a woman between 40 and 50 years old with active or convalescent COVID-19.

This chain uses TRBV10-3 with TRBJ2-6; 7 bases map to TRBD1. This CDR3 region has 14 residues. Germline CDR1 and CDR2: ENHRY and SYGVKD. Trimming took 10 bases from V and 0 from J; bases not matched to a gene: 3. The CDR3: CASRQGSGANVLTF. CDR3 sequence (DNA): TGTGCCAGTCGACAGGGCTCTGGGGCCAACGTCCTGACTTTC.

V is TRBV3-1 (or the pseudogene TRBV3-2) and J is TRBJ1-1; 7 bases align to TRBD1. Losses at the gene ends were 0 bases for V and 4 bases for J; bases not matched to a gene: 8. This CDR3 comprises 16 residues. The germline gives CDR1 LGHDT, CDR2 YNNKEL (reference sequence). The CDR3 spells CASSQEEPQGGTEAFF. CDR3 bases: TGTGCCAGCAGCCAAGAAGAACCCCAGGGGGGCACTGAAGCTTTCTTT.

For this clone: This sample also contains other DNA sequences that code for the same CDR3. CDR3 nucleotide sequence: TGCGCCAGCAGCCCTGGGACAGGGGCTTACCTGAACACTGAAGCTTTCTTT. Translation: CASSPGTGAYLNTEAFF. The V and J genes are TRBV5-1 and TRBJ1-1; 10 bases map to TRBD1. CDR1 is SGHRS, CDR2 YFSETQ, per germline. Trimming took 4 bases from V and 0 from J; bases not matched to a gene: 9. The CDR3 length is 17 residues.

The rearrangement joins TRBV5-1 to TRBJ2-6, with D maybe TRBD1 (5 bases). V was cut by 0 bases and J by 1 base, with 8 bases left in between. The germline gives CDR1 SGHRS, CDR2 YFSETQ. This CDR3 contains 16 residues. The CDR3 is CASSLGTTSGANVLTF. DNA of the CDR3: TGCGCCAGCAGCTTGGGGACAACTTCTGGGGCCAACGTCCTGACTTTC. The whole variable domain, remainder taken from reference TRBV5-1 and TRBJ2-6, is KAGVTQTPRYLIKTRGQQVTLSCSPISGHRSVSWYQQTPGQGLQFLFEYFSETQRNKGNFPGRFSGRQFSNSRSEMNVSTLELGDSALYLCASSLGTTSGANVLTFGAGSRLTVL.

CDR3 region: CAISGVGQGSGNTIYF. The CDR3 coding sequence is TGTGCCATCAGTGGGGTCGGACAGGGCTCTGGAAACACCATATATTTT. The chain has TRBV10-3 and TRBJ1-3; 8 bases match TRBD1. The germline V gene has CDR1 ENHRY and CDR2 SYGVKD. The V and J ends lost 4 bases and 0 bases, in that order; junction bases with no gene match: 5. The CDR3 runs to 16 residues.

CDR3 sequence: CASSASLPGTREADTQYF. CDR3 DNA sequence: TGTGCCAGCAGCGCCTCCCTTCCCGGGACTAGAGAGGCAGATACGCAGTATTTT. This chain connects TRBV9 to TRBJ2-3; 8 bases map to TRBD2. CDR3 length: 18 residues. The germline gives CDR1 SGDLS, CDR2 YYNGEE. The junction had 16 bases not matched to a gene; V was cut back by 3 bases and J by 4 bases.

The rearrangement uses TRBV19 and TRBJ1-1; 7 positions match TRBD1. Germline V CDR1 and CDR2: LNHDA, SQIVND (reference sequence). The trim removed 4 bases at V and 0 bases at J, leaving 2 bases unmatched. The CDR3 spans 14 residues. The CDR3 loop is CASSTQGLNTEAFF. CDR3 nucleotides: TGTGCCAGTAGTACACAGGGGTTGAACACTGAAGCTTTCTTT. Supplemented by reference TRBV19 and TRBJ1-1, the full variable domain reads DGGITQSPKYLFRKEGQNVTLSCEQNLNHDAMYWYRQDPGQGLRLIYYSQIVNDFQKGDIAEGYSVSREKKESFPLTVTSAQKNPTAFYLCASSTQGLNTEAFFGQGTRLTVV.

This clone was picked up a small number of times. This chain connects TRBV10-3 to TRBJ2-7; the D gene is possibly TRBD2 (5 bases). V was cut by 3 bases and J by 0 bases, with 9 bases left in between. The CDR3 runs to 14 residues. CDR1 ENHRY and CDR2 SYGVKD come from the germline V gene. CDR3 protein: CAISDSAGSYEQYF. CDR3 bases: TGTGCCATCAGTGACTCCGCGGGCTCCTACGAGCAGTACTTC.

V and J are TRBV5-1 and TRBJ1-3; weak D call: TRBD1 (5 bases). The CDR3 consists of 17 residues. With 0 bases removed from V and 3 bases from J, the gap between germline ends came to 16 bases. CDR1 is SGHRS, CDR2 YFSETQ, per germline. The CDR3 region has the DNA TGCGCCAGCAGCTTGGCCGGGAGGGGCGGAGGTGGAAACACCATATATTTT. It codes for CASSLAGRGGGGNTIYF.